This T cell receptor (beta chain) was sequenced during a study of cytomegalovirus exposure and HLA in healthy donors. Study-level information: Around 80 million unique TCR sequences came from HLA-typed donors in an early release. Whole-study findings and limits: A later look showed TCR association rates differing by HLA locus, highest for DRB1 and lowest for HLA-C. According to the study, around 150 TCR beta chains were cytomegalovirus-associated. A later analysis linked a missense variant in DCLRE1C to the trimming of TCR beta V and J genes.

This PCR relied on a set of 60 Vbeta primers and 13 Jbeta primers. The assay was immunoSEQ multiplex PCR, and TCRdb's table has in-frame clones only and misses some. The sample shows over 100,000 clones, about 70% of them seen only once. In the case of this clone: Antigen unknown.

The V segment lost 1 base and the J segment 3 bases; nucleotides outside the gene matches: 7. The germline V gene encodes CDR1 LGHNA and CDR2 YNFKEQ. CDR3 length: 18 residues. V usage is TRBV4-2 and J usage is TRBJ2-2, with 11 bases fitting TRBD2. The sequencing sample was made of PBMCs. This receptor was identified in a woman between 40 and 50 years old in good health and CMV-seropositive. The CDR3, as DNA: TGTGCCAGCAGCCAAGCGGGCGGGACTAGCGGAGACACCGGGGAGCTGTTTTTT. This encodes CASSQAGGTSGDTGELFF.